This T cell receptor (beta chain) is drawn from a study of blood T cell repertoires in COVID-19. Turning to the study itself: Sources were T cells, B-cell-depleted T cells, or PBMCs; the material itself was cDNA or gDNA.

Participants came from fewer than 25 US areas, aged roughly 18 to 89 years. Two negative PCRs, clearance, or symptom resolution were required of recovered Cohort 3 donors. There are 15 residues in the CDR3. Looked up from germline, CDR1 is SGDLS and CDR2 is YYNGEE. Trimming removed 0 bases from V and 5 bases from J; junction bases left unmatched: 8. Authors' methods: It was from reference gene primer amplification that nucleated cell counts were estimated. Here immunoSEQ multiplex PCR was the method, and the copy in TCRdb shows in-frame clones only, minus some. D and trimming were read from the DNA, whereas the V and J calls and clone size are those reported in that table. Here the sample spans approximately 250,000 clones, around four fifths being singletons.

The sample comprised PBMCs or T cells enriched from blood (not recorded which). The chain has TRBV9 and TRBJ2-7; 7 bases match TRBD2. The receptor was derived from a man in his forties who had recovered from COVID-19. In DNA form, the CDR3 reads TGTGCCAGCAGCGTAGGGGGCGGGAGAGGGAACGAGCAGTACTTC. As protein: CASSVGGGRGNEQYF.